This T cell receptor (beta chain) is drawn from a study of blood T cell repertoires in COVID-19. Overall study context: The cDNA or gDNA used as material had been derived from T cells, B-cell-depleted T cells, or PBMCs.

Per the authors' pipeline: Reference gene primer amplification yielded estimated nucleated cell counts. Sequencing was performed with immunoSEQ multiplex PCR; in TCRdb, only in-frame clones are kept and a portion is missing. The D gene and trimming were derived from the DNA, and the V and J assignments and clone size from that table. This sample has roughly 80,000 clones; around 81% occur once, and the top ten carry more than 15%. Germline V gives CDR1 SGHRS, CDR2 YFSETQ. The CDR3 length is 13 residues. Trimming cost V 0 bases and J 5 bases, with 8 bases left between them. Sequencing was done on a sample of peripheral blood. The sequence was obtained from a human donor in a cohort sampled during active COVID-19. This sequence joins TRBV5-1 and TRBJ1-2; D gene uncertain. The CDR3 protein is CASSLESFYGYTF. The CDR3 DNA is TGCGCCAGCAGCTTGGAGAGTTTTTATGGCTACACCTTC.